This TCR beta chain was recovered during a study of CD8 T cells in ankylosing spondylitis. Study-level findings and limits: As for the disease-linked clones, they showed a CD8+ phenotype and occurred at relatively low frequencies in peripheral blood. Blood of patients with ankylosing spondylitis appeared to be characterized by a TCR beta motif of seven or eight highly homologous variants.

This clonotype was observed many times. The antigen remains undetermined. CDR1 and CDR2 (germline): SGHRS, YFSETQ. J was trimmed by 5 bases and V by 1 base; bases with no gene match: 5. This CDR3 region has 14 residues. Making use of molecular barcodes, quantitative 5'-RACE generated TCR beta libraries. Via MiXCR, TCRdb re-called the 5' RACE reads, giving one row per CDR3 protein. The table shows roughly 150,000 distinct CDR3 sequences, with about 6.7% occurring only once. This TCR was recovered from a female donor with ankylosing spondylitis or in good health (not recorded which). Specimen: blood, either unsorted or a sorted T cell fraction (not recorded which). J is TRBJ1-1 and V is TRBV5-1, with TRBD1 identical over 7 bases. The CDR3 loop reads CASSLNRGGTEAFF. The DNA of the CDR3 is TGCGCCAGCAGCTTGAACAGGGGAGGAACTGAAGCTTTCTTT.